One sample yielded the 28 T cell receptor beta chains listed below, sequenced in a study of blood T cell repertoires in COVID-19. Sequenced by immunoSEQ multiplex PCR; TCRdb stores in-frame clones only, minus some. Here the sample spans about 490,000 clones, approximately 83% being singletons. The specimen was peripheral blood. The receptors were sampled from a human donor in a cohort sampled during active COVID-19.

V and J are TRBV29-1 and TRBJ2-3, with D hard to call. Trimming took off 6 bases at V and 1 base at J, with 8 bases between the two ends. Germline V gene data show CDR1 as SQVTM and CDR2 as ANQGSEA. The CDR3 length is 12 residues. The CDR3 sequence: CSVSLGTDTQYF. CDR3 sequence (DNA): TGCAGCGTATCTCTAGGCACAGATACGCAGTATTTT.

This clone occurred a few times. The chain has TRBV2 and TRBJ1-5; a weak D match, TRBD1 (6 bases). The CDR3 length is 15 residues. V lost 5 bases to trimming and J lost 4 bases, with 15 bases between them. Germline V gives CDR1 SNHLY, CDR2 FYNNEI. For the CDR3, the DNA is TGTGCCAGCAGTTCCGACAGGCCGCTTAATCAGCCCCAGCATTTT. Translated, it gives CASSSDRPLNQPQHF.

This clone turned up a few times. The chain recombines TRBV6-2 or TRBV6-3 with TRBJ1-3; 7 positions agree with TRBD1. Germline V lookup: CDR1 MNHEY, CDR2 SVGEGT. The CDR3 has 16 amino acids. V gave up 0 bases and J gave up 4 bases; unmatched junction bases: 6. The CDR3 region is CASSYSGTARGNTIYF. The DNA of the CDR3 is TGTGCCAGCAGTTACTCCGGGACAGCGAGAGGAAACACCATATATTTT.

V and J are TRBV19 and TRBJ1-5, with TRBD1 identical over 8 bases. The junction had 6 bases not matched to a gene; V was cut back by 4 bases and J by 4 bases. Germline loops: CDR1 LNHDA, CDR2 SQIVND (reference sequence). The CDR3 sequence is 15 residues long. CDR3 amino acids: CASSTQGVYNQPQHF. For the CDR3, the DNA is TGTGCCAGTAGTACACAGGGGGTGTATAATCAGCCCCAGCATTTT.

The chain has TRBV30 and TRBJ2-3; D remains unclear. CDR1 is GTSNPN and CDR2 is SVGIG in the germline V gene (reference sequence). The CDR3 extends over 12 amino acids. This CDR3 reads CAISEGADTQYF. The CDR3 DNA is TGTGCAATCAGCGAAGGAGCAGATACGCAGTATTTT.

V is TRBV27 and J is TRBJ1-1; TRBD1 might be the D (6 bases). The germline V and J ends were trimmed by 11 bases and 3 bases, with 25 bases remaining between them. Germline V gene lookup returns CDR1 MNHEY and CDR2 SMNVEV (reference sequence). The CDR3 loop spans 16 amino acids. The CDR3, as DNA: TGTGCCTCGCCAACACCGGGACATAAGGGGGACACTGAAGCTTTCTTT. The encoded protein is CASPTPGHKGDTEAFF.

The J gene is TRBJ1-2, the V gene TRBV5-5; 8 nucleotides align to TRBD1. Losses at the gene ends were 4 bases for V and 3 bases for J; bases not matched to a gene: 5. Germline CDR1 SGHKS, CDR2 YYEKEE (reference sequence). CDR3 length equals 14 residues. The CDR3 sequence: CASSPGQADYGYTF. The CDR3 DNA sequence: TGTGCCAGCAGCCCGGGACAGGCGGACTATGGCTACACCTTC.

The chain joins TRBV29-1 to TRBJ2-3; TRBD2 is a possible D gene (7 bases). CDR3 length equals 14 residues. Germline values: CDR1 SQVTM, CDR2 ANQGSEA. Trimming pared 2 bases from V and 4 bases from J, leaving 13 bases between. The CDR3 here is CSVERTGGADTQYF. Here the CDR3 DNA reads TGCAGCGTTGAAAGGACGGGGGGCGCAGATACGCAGTATTTT.

This clone was recorded once. The chain joins TRBV5-1 to TRBJ2-3, with TRBD2 identical over 12 bases. The trim removed 1 base at V and 3 bases at J, leaving 9 bases unmatched. From germline, CDR1 is SGHRS and CDR2 YFSETQ. The CDR3 length is 18 residues. This chain's CDR3 is CASSLLASGRALTDTQYF. CDR3 DNA sequence: TGCGCCAGCAGCTTGTTGGCTAGCGGGAGGGCCTTGACAGATACGCAGTATTTT.

This sequence joins TRBV27 and TRBJ2-7, with a possible D match to TRBD2 (6 bases). Germline CDR1 reads MNHEY; CDR2 reads SMNVEV (reference sequence). The CDR3 spans 15 residues. Trimming left V 5 bases short and J 4 bases short, with 18 bases between. The CDR3 DNA reads as TGTGCCAGCAGTCCCTTCGGGAGTAGTAGGTACGAGCAGTACTTC. This sequence encodes CASSPFGSSRYEQYF.

The sample holds many counts of this clone. The rearrangement joins TRBV11-2 to TRBJ1-2; tentatively, D is TRBD1 (6 bases). The CDR3 contains 13 residues. From germline, CDR1 is SGHAT and CDR2 FQNNGV. V was trimmed by 9 bases and J by 7 bases, leaving 18 bases between them. DNA for the CDR3: TGTGCCAGTGGCTCGGGGGGCGCGGGTGGCTACACCTTC. It yields the protein CASGSGGAGGYTF.

This chain joins TRBV15 and TRBJ2-7; 8 nucleotides line up with TRBD1. The trim removed 5 bases at V and 5 bases at J, leaving 5 bases unmatched. This CDR3 spans 13 amino acids. The germline V gene has CDR1 LNHNV and CDR2 YYDKDF (reference sequence). The CDR3 sequence is CATSSGGRNEQYF. DNA for the CDR3: TGTGCCACCAGCTCAGGGGGCCGGAACGAGCAGTACTTC.

CDR3: CASSKVGGSNYGYTF. CDR3 in DNA: TGTGCCAGCAGCAAAGTCGGGGGTTCTAACTATGGCTACACCTTC. This sequence joins TRBV21-1 and TRBJ1-2. TRBV21-1 is deemed a pseudogene. There are 15 residues in the CDR3.

This chain connects TRBV5-1 to TRBJ2-7; the D gene is possibly TRBD2 (6 bases). V dropped 3 bases and J dropped 3 bases, with 10 bases sitting between them. The CDR3 is 13 residues long. In germline, CDR1 is SGHRS, CDR2 YFSETQ. The DNA of the CDR3 is TGCGCCAGCAGCTGGACGGGGGACTACGAGCAGTACTTC. Encoded protein: CASSWTGDYEQYF.

This rearrangement joins TRBV24-1 to TRBJ1-1; D is unclear. The V gene lost 4 bases and the J gene lost 11 bases, with 19 bases spanning the gap. Germline assignment: CDR1 KGHDR and CDR2 SFDVKD. This CDR3 spans 14 amino acids. The CDR3: CATSDLIKSHRAFF. In DNA form, the CDR3 reads TGTGCCACCAGTGACTTGATAAAGTCCCACCGGGCTTTCTTT.

The chain carries TRBV28 and TRBJ1-1, with D possibly matching TRBD1 (5 bases). Germline V gene sequence: CDR1 MDHEN, CDR2 SYDVKM. V gave up 2 bases and J gave up 8 bases, with 6 bases separating them. The CDR3 runs 11 residues. The CDR3 DNA is TGTGCCAGCAGTTTAAGACAGGAAGCTTTCTTT. This encodes CASSLRQEAFF.

The chain uses TRBV11-3 and TRBJ2-1; 16 bases fit TRBD2. The V gene's germline CDR1 is SGHNT and CDR2 YENEEA. V shed 2 bases and J 9 bases; nucleotides not matched to a gene: 4. The CDR3 extends over 16 amino acids. DNA of the CDR3: TGTGCCAGCAGCTTAACTGGGACTAGCGGGAGGGTTGAGCAGTTCTTC. This translates into CASSLTGTSGRVEQFF.

V and J are TRBV11-2 and TRBJ1-4; maybe TRBD1 (5 bases). V was pared by 8 bases and J by 8 bases, with 18 bases between. This CDR3 comprises 14 residues. CDR1 SGHAT and CDR2 FQNNGV come from the germline V gene. In nucleotides, the CDR3 is TGTGCCAGCGCCTCAAACCCAGGGATGGAAAAACTGTTTTTT. It translates to CASASNPGMEKLFF.

The chain has TRBV7-3 and TRBJ2-3; D is unclear. Trimming shortened V by 5 bases and J by 3 bases, and 15 bases separated the two germline ends. This CDR3 has 15 residues. Germline V CDR1 and CDR2: SGHTA, FQGTGA. The CDR3 DNA sequence: TGTGCCAGCAGCCCCACCAGGTTGACGACAGATACGCAGTATTTT. This translates into CASSPTRLTTDTQYF.

This chain connects TRBV6-5 to TRBJ2-7; weak D call: TRBD2 (6 bases). There are 14 residues in the CDR3. V gave up 3 bases and J gave up 2 bases, with 11 bases separating them. Per the germline V gene, CDR1 is MNHEY and CDR2 is SVGAGI. CDR3 nucleotide sequence: TGTGCCAGCAGTTATGGAGGGGCACCCTACGAGCAGTACTTC. Protein product: CASSYGGAPYEQYF.

The chain couples TRBV3-1 (or the pseudogene TRBV3-2) to TRBJ2-3; a possible D gene is TRBD2 (5 bases). The CDR3 has 15 amino acids. The V end lost 5 bases, the J end lost 6 bases, and 18 bases lay between the germline ends. Germline-derived CDR1 and CDR2 are LGHDT and YNNKEL (reference sequence). CDR3 amino acids: CASSEAGAVTDTQYF. The CDR3 bases are TGTGCCAGCAGCGAGGCGGGCGCTGTTACGGATACGCAGTATTTT.

This clone was seen just once. The gene calls are TRBV7-3 and TRBJ2-6; no reliable D call. V shed 6 bases and J shed 2 bases, with 8 bases lying between them. CDR3 length equals 14 residues. Germline V gives CDR1 SGHTA, CDR2 FQGTGA. CDR3 in amino acids: CASSPTPGANVLTF. CDR3 nucleotides: TGTGCCAGCAGTCCCACACCTGGGGCCAACGTCCTGACTTTC.

DNA of the CDR3: TGTGCCAGCAGCCAAGACTATGTGGGACAGGGATCCTATGGCTACACCTTC. As protein: CASSQDYVGQGSYGYTF. The chain recombines TRBV3-1 (or the pseudogene TRBV3-2) with TRBJ1-2; 9 nucleotides line up with TRBD1. After removal of 0 bases from V and 4 bases from J, the junction contained 9 bases not matched to a gene. Germline V lookup: CDR1 LGHDT, CDR2 YNNKEL (reference sequence). There are 17 residues in the CDR3.

The chain recombines TRBV7-2 with TRBJ1-2; D is unclear. V was cut by 3 bases and J by 4 bases, with 15 bases left in between. The CDR3 runs 15 residues. The germline gives CDR1 SGHTA, CDR2 FQGNSA. Here the CDR3 reads CASSLSSLSGYGYTF. As DNA, the CDR3 is TGTGCCAGCAGCTTGTCCTCCCTGTCGGGCTATGGCTACACCTTC.

This clone appeared a few times. The chain couples TRBV3-1 (or the pseudogene TRBV3-2) to TRBJ2-1, with 9 bases lining up with TRBD1. The V segment lost 0 bases and the J segment 5 bases; nucleotides outside the gene matches: 5. The germline gives CDR1 LGHDT, CDR2 YNNKEL (reference sequence). This CDR3 has 16 amino acids. The CDR3 DNA sequence: TGTGCCAGCAGCCAAGATGGGACAGGGAGCCACAATGAGCAGTTCTTC. It encodes CASSQDGTGSHNEQFF.

V and J are TRBV20-1 and TRBJ1-1; D is possibly TRBD1 (6 bases). The CDR3 has 12 residues. The germline V gene has CDR1 DFQATT and CDR2 SNEGSKA (reference sequence). The germline V and J ends were trimmed by 3 bases and 7 bases, with 12 bases remaining between them. CDR3 bases: TGCAGTGCTAGTCGGGGGGCGGGTGAAGCTTTCTTT. Its protein product is CSASRGAGEAFF.

The CDR3 region is CASTDTSGSYNEQFF. DNA of the CDR3: TGCGCCAGCACCGACACTAGCGGCTCCTACAATGAGCAGTTCTTC. The chain employs TRBV5-1 and TRBJ2-1; 8 bases fit TRBD2. The V and J ends lost 6 bases and 0 bases, in that order; junction bases with no gene match: 5. Germline loops: CDR1 SGHRS, CDR2 YFSETQ. This CDR3 region has 15 residues.

V gene TRBV19 combines with J gene TRBJ2-1; 10 bases align to TRBD2. Germline V gene data show CDR1 as LNHDA and CDR2 as SQIVND (reference sequence). This CDR3 region has 14 residues. Germline trimming cut 5 bases from V and 5 bases from J; bases unmatched to any gene: 3. CDR3 in amino acids: CASSASGSHNEQFF. CDR3 sequence (DNA): TGTGCCAGTAGTGCTAGCGGGAGTCACAATGAGCAGTTCTTC.